The 18 T cell receptor beta chains below were found in one sample sequenced in a study of Tregs in tolerant kidney transplant recipients. The data were produced by immunoSEQ multiplex PCR, yet TCRdb's version contains in-frame clones alone and is incomplete. The sample lists approximately 93,000 clones; over 85% were seen once. The sequencing used CD4+ T cells from blood, collected before the transplant. The source is a human donor who received a combined kidney and bone marrow transplant.

V gene TRBV14 combines with J gene TRBJ1-2; D possibly corresponds to TRBD1 (5 bases). The CDR3 length is 17 residues. Germline V gives CDR1 SGHDN, CDR2 FVKESK. Trimming left V 0 bases short and J 2 bases short, with 16 bases between. CDR3 DNA: TGTGCCAGCAGCCAAGATAGGGGCCAGGAGGGGAACTATGGCTACACCTTC. It is translated as CASSQDRGQEGNYGYTF.

This chain uses TRBV4-1 with TRBJ1-2; 7 bases are a match to TRBD1. Germline CDR1 MGHRA, CDR2 YSYEKL. There are 15 residues in the CDR3. V dropped 5 bases and J dropped 0; count of bases not matched to a gene: 6. The CDR3 nucleotides are TGCGCCAGCAGCGGACGGGACAGCCCTAACTATGGCTACACCTTC. Its translation is CASSGRDSPNYGYTF.

CDR3 in amino acids: CASSPWLAGGTDTQYF. For the CDR3, the DNA is TGTGCCAGCAGCCCGTGGTTAGCGGGAGGCACAGATACGCAGTATTTT. This chain joins TRBV11-2 and TRBJ2-3; 9 bases fit TRBD2. Per germline, CDR1 SGHAT and CDR2 FQNNGV. The V segment lost 5 bases and the J segment 1 base; nucleotides outside the gene matches: 7. The CDR3 contains 16 residues. Combining the CDR3 with reference TRBV11-2 and TRBJ2-3 gives the whole variable domain EAGVAQSPRYKIIEKRQSVAFWCNPISGHATLYWYQQILGQGPKLLIQFQNNGVVDDSQLPKDRFSAERLKGVDSTLKIQPAKLEDSAVYLCASSPWLAGGTDTQYFGPGTRLTVL.

Written as DNA, the CDR3 is TGCAGCGCAAATACCGGGACTAGTACATCTCGGGAGCTGTTTTTT. Translating gives CSANTGTSTSRELFF. This sequence joins TRBV29-1 and TRBJ2-2; 8 nucleotides agree with TRBD2. V lost 7 bases to trimming and J lost 9 bases; unmatched junction nucleotides: 16. This CDR3 is built from 15 residues. Germline assignment: CDR1 SQVTM and CDR2 ANQGSEA.

The genes are TRBV19 and TRBJ2-7; D gene uncertain. Trimming pared 10 bases from V and 1 base from J, leaving 17 bases between. Germline CDR1 LNHDA, CDR2 SQIVND (reference sequence). The CDR3 is 14 residues long. The DNA of the CDR3 is TGTGCCACTACCGCCCATCATCGGTCCTACGAGCAGTACTTC. Translating gives CATTAHHRSYEQYF. The complete variable domain, with remaining parts taken from reference TRBV19 and TRBJ2-7, reads DGGITQSPKYLFRKEGQNVTLSCEQNLNHDAMYWYRQDPGQGLRLIYYSQIVNDFQKGDIAEGYSVSREKKESFPLTVTSAQKNPTAFYLCATTAHHRSYEQYFGPGTRLTVT.

The chain joins TRBV7-9 to TRBJ2-1; D unresolved. CDR1 and CDR2 from the germline V gene are SEHNR and FQNEAQ (reference sequence). CDR3 length: 16 residues. The V and J ends lost 1 base and 1 base respectively, with 11 bases between them. As DNA, the CDR3 is TGTGCCAGCAGCTTAGTGTTTGCGTTTTCCTACAATGAGCAGTTCTTC. This encodes CASSLVFAFSYNEQFF.

V usage is TRBV9 and J usage is TRBJ1-6; D gene ambiguous. The CDR3 totals 16 residues. V was trimmed by 0 bases and J by 7 bases, leaving 14 bases between them. Germline V lookup: CDR1 SGDLS, CDR2 YYNGEE. CDR3 DNA: TGTGCCAGCAGCGTAGTCGCCGACTCGATGAATTCACCCCTCCACTTT. Translated, it gives CASSVVADSMNSPLHF.

J is TRBJ2-2 and V is TRBV25-1, with 7 bases aligning to TRBD1. The V and J ends lost 3 bases and 0 bases, in that order; junction bases with no gene match: 1. Per germline, CDR1 MGHDK and CDR2 SYGVNS. The CDR3 runs to 15 residues. CDR3 sequence: CASSDDRANTGELFF. The DNA for the CDR3 is TGTGCCAGCAGTGATGACAGGGCGAACACCGGGGAGCTGTTTTTT.

The rearrangement uses TRBV7-6 and TRBJ2-1; 8 bases map to TRBD2. Trimming took 3 bases from V and 4 from J; bases not matched to a gene: 11. The CDR3 runs 17 residues. CDR1 and CDR2 (germline): SGHVS, FNYEAQ. The CDR3 DNA reads as TGTGCCAGCAGCTTTCGTTCCCCGGCTAGCGGGTACAATGAGCAGTTCTTC. Amino acid sequence: CASSFRSPASGYNEQFF.

This chain links TRBV18 with TRBJ2-1, with a tentative D call TRBD2 (5 bases). The CDR3 covers 13 residues. V shed 2 bases and J shed 9 bases, with 11 bases lying between them. Germline CDR1 and CDR2: KGHSH and LQKENI. DNA for the CDR3: TGTGCCAGCTCACCAGAGTCCCGGGGTGAGCAGTTCTTC. Translated: CASSPESRGEQFF.

V and J are TRBV7-9 and TRBJ2-7; D unclear. Trimming removed 1 base from V and 0 bases from J, with 7 bases in between. The CDR3 is made up of 14 amino acids. From germline, CDR1 is SEHNR and CDR2 FQNEAQ (reference sequence). The CDR3 loop is CASSLGQSSYEQYF. DNA of the CDR3: TGTGCCAGCAGCTTAGGACAAAGCTCCTACGAGCAGTACTTC.

The rearrangement joins TRBV7-6 to TRBJ2-7, with D perhaps matching TRBD1 (7 bases). The V and J ends lost 1 base and 6 bases respectively, with 13 bases between them. Germline V gene data show CDR1 as SGHVS and CDR2 as FNYEAQ. The CDR3 sequence is 14 residues long. The DNA of the CDR3 is TGTGCCAGCAGCTTAGATTCAGGGGGGCTCGAGCAGTACTTC. It yields the protein CASSLDSGGLEQYF.

The rearrangement uses TRBV5-6 and TRBJ2-1, with D possibly being TRBD1 (5 bases). CDR1 SGHDT and CDR2 YYEEEE come from the germline V gene. V was pared by 0 bases and J by 2 bases, with 6 bases between. This CDR3 is built from 14 residues. The CDR3 region is CASSLDRTYNEQFF. The DNA of the CDR3 is TGTGCCAGCAGCTTGGACAGGACCTACAATGAGCAGTTCTTC.

The V gene is TRBV7-3, the J gene TRBJ2-1; the match to TRBD2 covers 8 bases. Germline V gene sequence: CDR1 SGHTA, CDR2 FQGTGA. CDR3 length: 15 amino acids. With 2 bases clipped from V and 8 bases from J, the junction kept 8 bases outside the gene matches. The CDR3 DNA is TGTGCCAGCAGCTTAGGCGGGAGGTCGGTTTATGAGCAGTTCTTC. As protein: CASSLGGRSVYEQFF. Drawing the rest from reference TRBV7-3 and TRBJ2-1, the complete variable domain is GAGVSQTPSNKVTEKGKYVELRCDPISGHTALYWYRQSLGQGPEFLIYFQGTGAADDSGLPNDRFFAVRPEGSVSTLKIQRTERGDSAVYLCASSLGGRSVYEQFFGPGTRLTVL.

This chain links TRBV5-1 with TRBJ2-1, with D tentatively TRBD2 (6 bases). The CDR3 contains 13 residues. V dropped 7 bases and J dropped 7 bases, with 15 bases sitting between them. CDR1 is SGHRS, CDR2 YFSETQ, per germline. Here the CDR3 reads CASGEASTNEQFF. The DNA for the CDR3 is TGCGCCAGCGGGGAGGCATCAACAAATGAGCAGTTCTTC.

As concerns this clone: Other DNA sequences of this sample code for an identical CDR3. The chain has TRBV6-5 and TRBJ1-2; tentative D call: TRBD1 (6 bases). Trimming removed 6 bases at V and 3 bases at J, with 14 bases between. The V gene's germline CDR1 is MNHEY and CDR2 SVGAGI. This CDR3 comprises 14 residues. This CDR3 reads CASSSTGSYYGYTF. The CDR3 DNA reads as TGTGCCAGCAGCAGCACAGGGTCCTACTATGGCTACACCTTC.

This chain's CDR3 is CASSLGTGFTEAFF. The CDR3 DNA reads TGTGCCAGCAGCCTAGGGACAGGGTTCACTGAAGCTTTCTTT. The rearrangement links TRBV7-9 to TRBJ1-1; TRBD1 aligns across 9 bases. Per the germline V gene, CDR1 is SEHNR and CDR2 is FQNEAQ (reference sequence). V was pared by 5 bases and J by 4 bases, with 5 bases of the junction left unmatched. The CDR3 totals 14 residues.

This rearrangement joins TRBV4-1 to TRBJ2-5; TRBD1 aligns across 9 bases. The DNA end is a closer match to TRBJ2-7, so the J assignment may be wrong. CDR3 size: 14 residues. Germline CDR1 reads MGHRA; CDR2 reads YSYEKL. DNA for the CDR3: TGCGCCAGCAGCGATAGGACAGGGGACTACGAGCAGTACTTC. Residues: CASSDRTGDYEQYF.